Below, 26 T cell receptor beta chains from the same sample are listed, as sequenced in a study of T cell clonotyping in hematopoietic cell transplantation. Here immunoSEQ multiplex PCR was the method, and the copy in TCRdb shows in-frame clones only, minus some. The repertoire holds 70,000 or so clones, with 94% as singletons. The material sequenced was peripheral blood mononuclear cells. These receptors were obtained from a man aged 50-60 years in good health. Some clones in this sample may be carry-over from other donors' samples.

The chain employs TRBV7-2 and TRBJ1-1; D gene unclear. Trimming shortened V by 7 bases and J by 6 bases, and 18 bases separated the two germline ends. Germline V gene sequence: CDR1 SGHTA, CDR2 FQGNSA. The CDR3 contains 14 residues. The chain's CDR3 is CASKITGVRPEAFF. The CDR3 DNA reads as TGTGCCAGCAAAATTACTGGGGTAAGGCCTGAAGCTTTCTTT.

J is TRBJ2-7 and V is TRBV27; D is possibly TRBD2 (6 bases). V was pared by 6 bases and J by 2 bases, with 17 bases between. CDR3 length equals 15 residues. CDR1 MNHEY and CDR2 SMNVEV come from the germline V gene (reference sequence). In DNA, the CDR3 is TGTGCCAGCAGCCTCATTAGCGGCTCGACCTACGAGCAGTACTTC. Protein sequence: CASSLISGSTYEQYF.

The chain couples TRBV19 to TRBJ1-2, with 9 bases matching TRBD1. The length of the CDR3 is 16 residues. From germline, CDR1 is LNHDA and CDR2 SQIVND (reference sequence). The ends lost 5 bases at V and 0 bases at J; junction bases unmatched: 7. The CDR3 reads CASSERTGATNYGYTF. CDR3 nucleotide sequence: TGTGCCAGTAGTGAGAGGACAGGGGCAACTAACTATGGCTACACCTTC.

The CDR3 region is CASSPRLAGSNTGELFF. The CDR3 coding sequence is TGTGCCAGCAGCCCCCGACTAGCGGGCTCGAACACCGGGGAGCTGTTTTTT. The chain links TRBV7-9 to TRBJ2-2, with 10 bases aligning to TRBD2. CDR3 length: 17 amino acids. V lost 5 bases and J lost 0; bases outside the gene matches: 6. Germline assignment: CDR1 SEHNR and CDR2 FQNEAQ (reference sequence).

The chain recombines TRBV6-1 with TRBJ1-5; 8 positions agree with TRBD1. CDR1 MNHNS and CDR2 SASEGT come from the germline V gene. V trimming: 0 bases; J trimming: 7 bases; junction bases outside the gene matches: 11. The CDR3 has 17 residues. DNA of the CDR3: TGTGCCAGCAGTGAAGCGCTTCGACAGGGGTTACGGCAGCCCCAGCATTTT. It is translated as CASSEALRQGLRQPQHF.

The CDR3 sequence is CASREGSFNEQYF. The DNA for the CDR3 is TGTGCCAGCAGAGAGGGGTCTTTTAACGAGCAGTACTTC. The gene calls are TRBV6-5 and TRBJ2-7; D possibly uses TRBD1 or TRBD2 (5 bases each). The CDR3 contains 13 residues. Germline V gene sequence: CDR1 MNHEY, CDR2 SVGAGI. V was clipped by 6 bases and J by 5 bases, with 14 bases between them.

The chain has TRBV28 and TRBJ2-7, with 7 bases aligning to TRBD2. CDR3 length: 14 amino acids. Germline V gives CDR1 MDHEN, CDR2 SYDVKM. V lost 2 bases and J lost 5; bases outside the gene matches: 6. CDR3: CASSLRGVEDEQYF. The DNA for the CDR3 is TGTGCCAGCAGTTTACGGGGGGTTGAGGACGAGCAGTACTTC.

The chain employs TRBV27 and TRBJ2-5; 10 nucleotides agree with TRBD1. CDR1 and CDR2 from the germline V gene are MNHEY and SMNVEV (reference sequence). V lost 5 bases and J lost 4; bases outside the gene matches: 7. This CDR3 contains 15 residues. The CDR3 reads CASSLPGQGPETQYF. CDR3 coding DNA: TGTGCCAGCAGTCTACCGGGACAGGGGCCAGAGACCCAGTACTTC.

The chain links TRBV9 to TRBJ2-3; TRBD1 or TRBD2 may be the D gene (5 bases each). V lost 3 bases and J lost 2, with 16 bases in between. Germline assignment: CDR1 SGDLS and CDR2 YYNGEE. The CDR3 covers 16 residues. The DNA for the CDR3 is TGTGCCAGCAGCGGGGGGTCCTCGCGTCTCACAGATACGCAGTATTTT. Translation gives CASSGGSSRLTDTQYF. Variable domain in full (rest from reference TRBV9 and TRBJ2-3): DSGVTQTPKHLITATGQRVTLRCSPRSGDLSVYWYQQSLDQGLQFLIQYYNGEERAKGNILERFSAQQFPDLHSELNLSSLELGDSALYFCASSGGSSRLTDTQYFGPGTRLTVL.

The J gene is TRBJ2-5, the V gene TRBV29-1, with 12 bases aligning to TRBD2. This CDR3 has 14 amino acids. The junction had 8 bases not matched to a gene; V was cut back by 7 bases and J by 5 bases. CDR1 and CDR2 (germline): SQVTM, ANQGSEA. The CDR3 DNA reads TGCAGCGACCTAGCGGGGGGGCCGAAGGAGACCCAGTACTTC. Its translation: CSDLAGGPKETQYF.

The V and J genes are TRBV29-1 and TRBJ1-2; maybe TRBD1 (6 bases). The CDR3 totals 16 residues. Germline loops: CDR1 SQVTM, CDR2 ANQGSEA. V was cut by 6 bases and J by 8 bases, with 28 bases left in between. CDR3 DNA: TGCAGCGTCGCCGGGACATTGGATAAGGGGTCTGGGGGCTACACCTTC. It specifies CSVAGTLDKGSGGYTF.

This clone was counted once. The J gene is TRBJ2-7, the V gene TRBV28; TRBD2 aligns across 7 bases. Trimming took 2 bases from V and 6 from J; bases not matched to a gene: 7. In germline, CDR1 is MDHEN, CDR2 SYDVKM. This CDR3 spans 14 amino acids. The DNA for the CDR3 is TGTGCCAGCAGTTTAAGCGGGGTCCAGAGCGAGCAGTACTTC. It yields the protein CASSLSGVQSEQYF.

This clone appeared a single time. The gene calls are TRBV28 and TRBJ1-5, with 9 bases matching TRBD1. Germline V gene lookup returns CDR1 MDHEN and CDR2 SYDVKM. The CDR3 is 17 amino acids. Trimming removed 6 bases from V and 2 bases from J; junction bases left unmatched: 11. CDR3 amino acids: CASSRQGTGRGNQPQHF. CDR3 in DNA: TGTGCCAGCAGCCGCCAAGGGACAGGGCGAGGCAATCAGCCCCAGCATTTT.

This clone was seen a single time. CDR3 protein: CASSQGASDEKLFF. As DNA, the CDR3 is TGCGCCAGCAGCCAGGGGGCATCGGATGAAAAACTGTTTTTT. The chain employs TRBV5-1 and TRBJ1-4; 8 bases map to TRBD1. V gave up 4 bases and J gave up 6 bases; unmatched junction bases: 5. This CDR3 region has 14 residues. CDR1 is SGHRS and CDR2 is YFSETQ in the germline V gene.

This sequence joins TRBV4-1 and TRBJ1-5; the D gene is possibly TRBD1 (6 bases). In germline, CDR1 is MGHRA, CDR2 YSYEKL. V dropped 5 bases and J dropped 10 bases, with 21 bases sitting between them. The CDR3 is made up of 15 amino acids. CDR3 DNA sequence: TGCGCCAGCAGCGCCCGTCCAGGGGTTGGGGAACCCCAGCATTTT. Residues: CASSARPGVGEPQHF.

The chain joins TRBV9 to TRBJ2-2, with D perhaps matching TRBD2 (6 bases). The V gene's germline CDR1 is SGDLS and CDR2 YYNGEE. This CDR3 spans 15 amino acids. The V end was cut by 0 bases, the J end by 4 bases, with 10 bases between. CDR3 sequence (DNA): TGTGCCAGCAGCGTAGTGGGGACTCCCACCGGGGAGCTGTTTTTT. It specifies CASSVVGTPTGELFF. Using reference TRBV9 and TRBJ2-2 for the parts outside the CDR3, the full variable domain is DSGVTQTPKHLITATGQRVTLRCSPRSGDLSVYWYQQSLDQGLQFLIQYYNGEERAKGNILERFSAQQFPDLHSELNLSSLELGDSALYFCASSVVGTPTGELFFGEGSRLTVL.

The CDR3 bases are TGTGCCTGGAGTAAACAGCTTAGCAATCAGCCCCAGCATTTT. Protein: CAWSKQLSNQPQHF. This sequence joins TRBV30 and TRBJ1-5; no clear D gene. The CDR3 length is 14 residues. Deletions cut 2 bases from V and 0 bases from J, with 8 bases between. Germline V gives CDR1 GTSNPN, CDR2 SVGIG (reference sequence).

The V and J genes are TRBV6-1 and TRBJ2-3; D possibly corresponds to TRBD1 (6 bases). Germline CDR1 MNHNS, CDR2 SASEGT. The ends were cut back, 1 base at V and 4 bases at J, with 9 bases in the middle. The CDR3 consists of 14 residues. The CDR3 is CASSEGGHADTQYF. The CDR3 bases are TGTGCCAGCAGTGAAGGGGGGCACGCAGATACGCAGTATTTT.

This sequence joins TRBV5-6 and TRBJ2-7; 11 bases map to TRBD2. V gave up 4 bases and J gave up 3 bases; unmatched junction bases: 3. The CDR3 extends over 14 amino acids. Germline values: CDR1 SGHDT, CDR2 YYEEEE. The CDR3: CASSRTSGFYEQYF. The CDR3 DNA is TGTGCCAGCAGCCGGACTAGCGGGTTCTACGAGCAGTACTTC.

The chain combines TRBV4-3 with TRBJ2-7; D might be TRBD2 (6 bases). Per germline, CDR1 LGHNA and CDR2 YSLEER. This CDR3 has 15 residues. The germline V and J ends were trimmed by 0 bases and 6 bases, with 15 bases remaining between them. For the CDR3, the DNA is TGCGCCAGCAGCCAAGATTTCGGGGCGGGACGCGAGCAGTACTTC. Translating it yields CASSQDFGAGREQYF.

The CDR3 DNA reads TGTGCCAGCAAGGACGGGTCCATCAACCTCACGCAGTATTTT. Translating gives CASKDGSINLTQYF. The rearrangement joins TRBV21-1 to TRBJ2-3. TRBV21-1 is classified as a pseudogene. The CDR3 covers 14 residues.

The V and J genes are TRBV11-1 and TRBJ2-3; 8 bases align to TRBD1. The V segment lost 2 bases and the J segment 4 bases; nucleotides outside the gene matches: 5. In germline, CDR1 is SGHAT, CDR2 FQDESV (reference sequence). The CDR3 extends over 15 amino acids. The CDR3 DNA reads TGTGCCAGCAGCTTAAGGGGACAGGCGGCAGATACGCAGTATTTT. Amino acid sequence: CASSLRGQAADTQYF.

This rearrangement joins TRBV30 to TRBJ1-5; D is perhaps TRBD1 (5 bases). Trimming shortened V by 1 base and J by 3 bases, and 10 bases separated the two germline ends. The CDR3 is 14 residues long. Germline values: CDR1 GTSNPN, CDR2 SVGIG (reference sequence). The CDR3 spells CAWSGGTDNQPQHF. CDR3 sequence (DNA): TGTGCCTGGAGTGGAGGGACGGACAATCAGCCCCAGCATTTT.

The V and J genes are TRBV6-5 and TRBJ2-7; 9 bases are shared with TRBD1. The ends lost 2 bases at V and 3 bases at J; junction bases unmatched: 2. The CDR3 is 14 residues long. In germline, CDR1 is MNHEY, CDR2 SVGAGI. CDR3 loop: CASSYGTGFYEQYF. CDR3 sequence (DNA): TGTGCCAGCAGTTACGGGACAGGGTTCTACGAGCAGTACTTC.

This chain uses TRBV10-3 with TRBJ2-3; D is perhaps TRBD2 (6 bases). Germline CDR1 and CDR2: ENHRY and SYGVKD. Trimming pared 0 bases from V and 0 bases from J, leaving 19 bases between. This CDR3 spans 19 amino acids. The CDR3 DNA reads as TGTGCCATCAGTGAGTCTACGTTAGCGGCCCTAACTAGCACAGATACGCAGTATTTT. Translating it yields CAISESTLAALTSTDTQYF.

The chain uses TRBV6-5 and TRBJ1-1; TRBD1 is a possible D gene (5 bases). The CDR3 has 14 amino acids. Germline CDR1 is MNHEY and CDR2 is SVGAGI. The germline V and J ends were trimmed by 5 bases and 1 base, with 11 bases remaining between them. CDR3 protein: CASSATERNTEAFF. CDR3 bases: TGTGCCAGCAGTGCGACAGAGAGGAACACTGAAGCTTTCTTT.